This TCR beta chain was profiled in a study of T-cell reconstitution after alpha-beta-depleted transplantation in children. CDR1 and CDR2 from the germline V gene are SQVTM and ANQGSEA. The CDR3 totals 13 residues. The V and J ends lost 6 bases and 2 bases respectively, with 14 bases between them. Using unique molecular identifiers, the investigators prepared the TCRbeta library. TCRdb recomputed calls from the PCR reads with MiXCR, one row per CDR3 protein. The table has around 580,000 distinct CDR3 sequences, 25% to 30% seen once; the top ten hold approximately 39%. The source material was PBMCs, sampled before TCRalphabeta/CD19-depleted stem cell transplant. The chain links TRBV29-1 to TRBJ2-7, with TRBD1 as a possible D gene (6 bases). The clonotype comes from a boy in the first two years of life with Wiskott-Aldrich syndrome, due to receive a stem cell transplant. The CDR3 DNA sequence: TGCAGCGTGGGGGACATTGGGACCTACGAGCAGTACTTC. Its translation is CSVGDIGTYEQYF.